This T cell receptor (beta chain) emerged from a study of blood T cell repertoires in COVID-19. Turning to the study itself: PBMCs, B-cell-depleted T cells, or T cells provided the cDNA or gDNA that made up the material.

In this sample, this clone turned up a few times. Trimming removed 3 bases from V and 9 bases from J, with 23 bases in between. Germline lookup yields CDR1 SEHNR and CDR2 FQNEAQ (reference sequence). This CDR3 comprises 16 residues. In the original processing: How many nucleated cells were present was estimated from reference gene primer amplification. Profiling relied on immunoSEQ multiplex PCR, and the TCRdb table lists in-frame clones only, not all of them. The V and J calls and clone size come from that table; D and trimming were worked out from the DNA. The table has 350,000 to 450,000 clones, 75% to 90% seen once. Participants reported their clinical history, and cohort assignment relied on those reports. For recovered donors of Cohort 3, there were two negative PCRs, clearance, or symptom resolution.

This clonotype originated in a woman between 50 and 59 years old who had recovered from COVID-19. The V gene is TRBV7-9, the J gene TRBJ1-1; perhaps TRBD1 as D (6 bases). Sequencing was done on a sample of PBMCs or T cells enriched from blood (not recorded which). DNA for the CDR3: TGTGCCAGCAGCTTCGCGGGGGCGGCAAGGGCGGCTCAAGCTTTCTTT. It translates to CASSFAGAARAAQAFF.